A single sample is the source of the 25 T cell receptor beta chains below, sequenced in a study of cytomegalovirus exposure and HLA in healthy donors. A multiplex PCR was run with 60 Vbeta primers and 13 Jbeta primers. The method was immunoSEQ multiplex PCR; TCRdb's version includes in-frame clones alone and lacks a portion of them. The sample shows 180,000 or so clones, approximately 80% of them seen only once. The sequenced material came from PBMCs. Every receptor here comes from a woman between 50 and 59 years old in good health and CMV-seropositive.

This clone appeared a single time. The chain employs TRBV30 and TRBJ1-2; 7 bases match TRBD1. V was pared by 7 bases and J by 4 bases, with 6 bases of the junction left unmatched. This CDR3 is 12 amino acids long. The germline V gene encodes CDR1 GTSNPN and CDR2 SVGIG (reference sequence). The CDR3 region is CASRGSSYGYTF. The DNA of the CDR3 is TGTGCCTCCAGGGGGTCGAGCTATGGCTACACCTTC.

V usage is TRBV19 and J usage is TRBJ2-7; 9 bases match TRBD1. V gave up 5 bases and J gave up 6 bases; unmatched junction bases: 11. This CDR3 contains 15 residues. Looked up from germline, CDR1 is LNHDA and CDR2 is SQIVND (reference sequence). CDR3 DNA sequence: TGTGCCAGTAGTCGGGGCGGGACAGGGAATCGCGAGCAGTACTTC. Its translation: CASSRGGTGNREQYF.

This clone was counted between two and nine times. This sequence joins TRBV4-2 and TRBJ1-1; D may be TRBD1 (5 bases). This CDR3 comprises 19 residues. V was cut by 4 bases and J by 3 bases, with 27 bases left in between. Germline lookup yields CDR1 LGHNA and CDR2 YNFKEQ. The CDR3: CASSRRGVPLLRGDTEAFF. The CDR3 DNA reads TGTGCCAGCAGCCGTCGGGGGGTCCCTCTTCTACGAGGGGACACTGAAGCTTTCTTT.

The chain couples TRBV28 to TRBJ2-1; TRBD2 matches 12 bases. CDR3 length: 14 residues. V lost 6 bases and J lost 5; bases outside the gene matches: 2. The germline CDR1 and CDR2 sequences are MDHEN and SYDVKM. CDR3 protein: CASSWTSGDNEQFF. As DNA, the CDR3 is TGTGCCAGCAGCTGGACTAGCGGGGACAATGAGCAGTTCTTC.

The chain carries TRBV9 and TRBJ1-2, with 7 bases lining up with TRBD1. The CDR3 has 15 residues. The germline V gene has CDR1 SGDLS and CDR2 YYNGEE. J lost 8 bases, V lost 2 bases, and 12 bases had no gene match. The chain's CDR3 is CASSVWDGQANGYTF. The CDR3, as DNA: TGTGCCAGCAGCGTCTGGGATGGACAGGCGAACGGCTACACCTTC.

The V call is TRBV5-1, the J call TRBJ1-3, with a weak D call TRBD1 (5 bases). The CDR3 runs to 15 residues. Germline CDR1 SGHRS, CDR2 YFSETQ. Trimming took 4 bases from V and 0 from J, leaving 11 bases between them. This CDR3 reads CASSTDSNSGNTIYF. CDR3 DNA sequence: TGCGCCAGCAGCACTGACAGTAACTCTGGAAACACCATATATTTT.

The rearrangement joins TRBV9 to TRBJ2-1; TRBD2 might be the D (6 bases). The CDR3 sequence is 14 residues long. V was cut by 0 bases and J by 9 bases, with 13 bases left in between. Germline lookup yields CDR1 SGDLS and CDR2 YYNGEE. The CDR3 here is CASSVDGRSLEQFF. DNA of the CDR3: TGTGCCAGCAGCGTAGATGGGAGGAGTCTTGAGCAGTTCTTC.

The CDR3 bases are TGTGCCAGCAGCTTAGACCCATTAGGGGGGGAAAGGGGCTACACCTTC. Translation gives CASSLDPLGGERGYTF. The gene calls are TRBV7-2 and TRBJ1-2; tentatively, D is TRBD1 (6 bases). With 1 base removed from V and 8 bases from J, the gap between germline ends came to 20 bases. The germline CDR1 and CDR2 sequences are SGHTA and FQGNSA. This CDR3 comprises 16 residues.

This chain connects TRBV14 to TRBJ2-2; 12 bases fit TRBD2. Germline assignment: CDR1 SGHDN and CDR2 FVKESK. This CDR3 is built from 18 residues. Trimming removed 4 bases from V and 0 bases from J; junction bases left unmatched: 6. CDR3 sequence (DNA): TGTGCCAGCAGCCCGGCTAGCGGGAGGGCCGCGAACACCGGGGAGCTGTTTTTT. It translates to CASSPASGRAANTGELFF.

The J gene is TRBJ2-7, the V gene TRBV7-2, with a tentative D call TRBD2 (7 bases). There are 15 residues in the CDR3. Trimming left V 5 bases short and J 7 bases short, with 21 bases between. The V gene's germline CDR1 is SGHTA and CDR2 FQGNSA. In DNA, the CDR3 is TGTGCCAGCAGCCCGAGTATCGGGGGAGGGGGAGAGCAGTACTTC. Translation: CASSPSIGGGGEQYF.

The CDR3 is CASSPQDITDTQYF. The CDR3, as DNA: TGTGCCAGCAGCCCGCAGGATATCACAGATACGCAGTATTTT. J is TRBJ2-3 and V is TRBV5-5; D remains ambiguous. Trimming took off 4 bases at V and 2 bases at J, with 11 bases between the two ends. The CDR3 has 14 residues. Germline V gene data show CDR1 as SGHKS and CDR2 as YYEKEE (reference sequence).

The chain employs TRBV2 and TRBJ2-1; perhaps TRBD2 as D (6 bases). CDR3 length: 15 amino acids. V was pared by 4 bases and J by 4 bases, with 14 bases between. Germline CDR1 reads SNHLY; CDR2 reads FYNNEI. CDR3: CASSVVAGRYNEQFF. In nucleotides, the CDR3 is TGTGCCAGCAGTGTAGTGGCAGGGAGGTACAATGAGCAGTTCTTC.

The rearrangement links TRBV19 to TRBJ1-5; maybe TRBD1 (5 bases). Trimming cost V 3 bases and J 4 bases, with 7 bases left between them. Germline V gene lookup returns CDR1 LNHDA and CDR2 SQIVND (reference sequence). There are 13 residues in the CDR3. The CDR3 loop is CASSMDKNQPQHF. CDR3 in DNA: TGTGCCAGTAGTATGGACAAAAATCAGCCCCAGCATTTT.

The chain employs TRBV28 and TRBJ2-1; D not certain. The germline gives CDR1 MDHEN, CDR2 SYDVKM. This CDR3 contains 14 residues. V was shortened by 2 bases and J by 4 bases, with 9 bases between the two germline ends. The CDR3 DNA sequence: TGTGCCAGCAGTTTAGGTGGCCCTTACAATGAGCAGTTCTTC. Amino acid sequence: CASSLGGPYNEQFF.

The gene calls are TRBV30 and TRBJ2-1, with 7 nucleotides matching TRBD2. Germline CDR1 and CDR2: GTSNPN and SVGIG (reference sequence). Losses at the gene ends were 2 bases for V and 1 base for J; bases not matched to a gene: 5. The CDR3 sequence is 15 residues long. CDR3 in amino acids: CAWSRSSGSYNEQFF. In DNA form, the CDR3 reads TGTGCCTGGAGTCGTTCTAGCGGTTCCTACAATGAGCAGTTCTTC.

The chain recombines TRBV9 with TRBJ1-2, with D tentatively TRBD1 (6 bases). Trimming took 4 bases from V and 8 from J, leaving 15 bases between them. The V gene's germline CDR1 is SGDLS and CDR2 YYNGEE. The CDR3 is made up of 13 amino acids. The CDR3 reads CASSLGQREGYTF. CDR3 nucleotide sequence: TGTGCCAGCAGCCTCGGACAGAGAGAAGGCTACACCTTC.

The V and J genes are TRBV4-3 and TRBJ1-2; 9 nucleotides match TRBD1. Trimming removed 0 bases from V and 4 bases from J; junction bases left unmatched: 6. CDR1 is LGHNA, CDR2 YSLEER, per germline. The CDR3 totals 16 residues. CDR3 DNA: TGCGCCAGCAGCCAAGACAGGACAGGGGCCCGCTATGGCTACACCTTC. Translated: CASSQDRTGARYGYTF.

V gene TRBV5-1 combines with J gene TRBJ1-1, with 7 nucleotides matching TRBD1. The germline V gene has CDR1 SGHRS and CDR2 YFSETQ. This CDR3 region has 14 residues. The ends lost 2 bases at V and 7 bases at J; junction bases unmatched: 8. CDR3 in DNA: TGCGCCAGCAGCTTCACAGGGGCGCAAAGTGAAGCTTTCTTT. Translating it yields CASSFTGAQSEAFF.

This chain joins TRBV6-4 and TRBJ2-1; possible D gene TRBD2, 5 bases. Germline V CDR1 and CDR2: MRHNA, SNTAGT. V lost 1 base to trimming and J lost 9 bases, with 19 bases between them. The CDR3 spans 16 residues. CDR3 sequence (DNA): TGTGCCAGCAGTGACTTTCCCGGACTGTGGGAATGTGAGCAGTTCTTC. This codes for CASSDFPGLWECEQFF.

The rearrangement joins TRBV7-2 to TRBJ1-1, with TRBD1 as a possible D gene (5 bases). Trimming took 6 bases from V and 8 from J, leaving 16 bases between them. Germline CDR1 reads SGHTA; CDR2 reads FQGNSA. There are 13 residues in the CDR3. The CDR3 bases are TGTGCCAGCAGGTTCCGGTGGGGGGTGGAAGCTTTCTTT. Protein sequence: CASRFRWGVEAFF.

The rearrangement joins TRBV27 to TRBJ2-5, with 11 bases identical to TRBD2. Germline loops: CDR1 MNHEY, CDR2 SMNVEV (reference sequence). CDR3 length: 19 residues. The V and J ends lost 7 bases and 6 bases, in that order; junction bases with no gene match: 22. In nucleotides, the CDR3 is TGTGCCAGCACCCCTCCCCCCCCTAGCGGGGGGTCCCTTATGAAGACCCAGTACTTC. This sequence encodes CASTPPPPSGGSLMKTQYF.

This clone was found once. The chain combines TRBV18 with TRBJ1-1, with 7 positions matching TRBD1. CDR3 length equals 15 residues. Per germline, CDR1 KGHSH and CDR2 LQKENI. V trimming: 3 bases; J trimming: 7 bases; junction bases outside the gene matches: 11. The CDR3 spells CASSPRQGHVDEAFF. CDR3 in DNA: TGTGCCAGCTCACCCCGACAGGGCCACGTAGATGAAGCTTTCTTT. The whole variable domain, filled in from reference TRBV18 and TRBJ1-1, reads NAGVMQNPRHLVRRRGQEARLRCSPMKGHSHVYWYRQLPEEGLKFMVYLQKENIIDESGMPKERFSAEFPKEGPSILRIQQVVRGDSAAYFCASSPRQGHVDEAFFGQGTRLTVV.

The chain combines TRBV29-1 with TRBJ2-1; D may be TRBD2 (5 bases). Germline V gene data show CDR1 as SQVTM and CDR2 as ANQGSEA. This CDR3 comprises 16 residues. Between the trimmed V and J ends, which lost 6 bases and 5 bases, there was a span of 23 bases. CDR3 in DNA: TGCAGCGTCGCCGGTCCGGGGAATTATCGGCACAATGAGCAGTTCTTC. The encoded protein is CSVAGPGNYRHNEQFF.

J is TRBJ1-3 and V is TRBV7-8; D may be TRBD1 (6 bases). CDR1 is SGHVS, CDR2 FQNEAQ, per germline. The CDR3 runs to 16 residues. V was pared by 2 bases and J by 0 bases, with 11 bases between. CDR3 sequence reads: CASSLTVRGSGNTIYF. The CDR3 bases are TGTGCCAGCAGCTTAACAGTCAGGGGCTCTGGAAACACCATATATTTT.

V usage is TRBV5-1 and J usage is TRBJ2-7; perhaps TRBD2 as D (5 bases). The CDR3 loop spans 13 amino acids. The V and J ends lost 4 bases and 6 bases respectively, with 14 bases between them. CDR1 SGHRS and CDR2 YFSETQ come from the germline V gene. Here the CDR3 reads CASSNPSGSEQYF. In DNA form, the CDR3 reads TGCGCCAGCAGCAATCCTTCGGGGAGCGAGCAGTACTTC.